These T cell receptor beta chains were read from a single sample in a study of patients and donors after allogeneic stem cell transplantation. TCRdb itself ran the RT-PCR reads through MiXCR, one entry per CDR3 protein. The data show about 110,000 distinct CDR3 sequences, around 35% seen once. The specimen sequenced was blood, either unsorted or a sorted T cell fraction (not recorded which). The receptors come from a human donor who was either an allogeneic HSCT recipient or a stem cell or donor lymphocyte infusion donor (not recorded which). It is not recorded whose cells these are; they may come from a transplant donor. Both conserved end residues are trimmed from each CDR3. A D gene is named only where the DNA matches it firmly.

v_gene	j_gene	d_gene	CDR3aa
TRBV9	TRBJ2-1	-	ASSLSYPSYNEQF
TRBV6-6	TRBJ2-5	-	ASSNLETQY
TRBV6-5	TRBJ2-1	TRBD2	ASRPLTSGLNEQF
TRBV6-5	TRBJ2-5	-	ASSSRLGQETQY
TRBV20-1	TRBJ2-7	-	SARHREGYEQY
TRBV15	TRBJ1-5	-	ATSRGYGGLNSNQPQH
TRBV24-1	TRBJ1-4	-	ATSDTGTGNEKLF
TRBV3-1	TRBJ2-7	-	ASSQVGEQY
TRBV14	TRBJ2-1	TRBD1	ASSQRTGGFEQF
TRBV20-1	TRBJ2-1	-	SARLLGRSSYNEQF
TRBV7-9	TRBJ2-1	TRBD2	ASSLALQRGTHNEQF
TRBV9	TRBJ1-1	-	ASSQAWGTEAF
TRBV18	TRBJ2-1	-	ASSVQGQPNEQF
TRBV7-2	TRBJ1-1	-	ASSLYSLNTEAF
TRBV7-2	TRBJ1-1	-	ASSLAPTANTEAF
TRBV7-9	TRBJ1-2	-	ASSFRMGGGYT
TRBV7-8	TRBJ2-1	TRBD1	ASSLPDRGIGEQF
TRBV20-1	TRBJ2-3	TRBD2	SARDVGTSWADTQY
TRBV28	TRBJ2-2	-	ASSPPRANTGELF
TRBV12-3/TRBV12-4	TRBJ1-3	-	ASSLSGSGNTIY
TRBV27	TRBJ2-7	-	ASSLQRSSYEQY
TRBV15	TRBJ1-2	-	ATSREKGLYGYT
TRBV18	TRBJ1-2	-	ASSPTYDPNYGYT
TRBV6-6	TRBJ1-2	-	ASKINWGSNYGYT
TRBV6-1	TRBJ1-5	-	AGGVSSNQPQH
TRBV10-3	TRBJ2-4	-	AISDGAKNIQY
TRBV2	TRBJ2-1	-	ASSDRRYNEQF